This passage covers 23 T cell receptor beta chains from one sample sequenced in a study of neurological immune-mediated disorders. Time point here: longitudinal time-point 1 (baseline). TCRdb processed the 5' RACE reads anew with MiXCR; each CDR3 protein has one entry. This sample yields tens of thousands of distinct CDR3 sequences, of which 3% to 3.5% are seen a single time; around 7.7% belongs to the top ten. Material for sequencing was PBMCs. Source of these receptors: a woman between 55 and 75 years old with multiple sclerosis.

This clonotype has ten or more counts. V gene TRBV5-1 combines with J gene TRBJ2-7; D is perhaps TRBD2 (5 bases). V lost 3 bases to trimming and J lost 0 bases, with 7 bases between them. The germline V gene encodes CDR1 SGHRS and CDR2 YFSETQ. CDR3 length: 13 amino acids. The CDR3 here is CASSSGNSYEQYF. The CDR3 DNA is TGCGCCAGCAGCTCGGGGAACTCCTACGAGCAGTACTTC. Variable domain in full (rest from reference TRBV5-1 and TRBJ2-7): KAGVTQTPRYLIKTRGQQVTLSCSPISGHRSVSWYQQTPGQGLQFLFEYFSETQRNKGNFPGRFSGRQFSNSRSEMNVSTLELGDSALYLCASSSGNSYEQYFGPGTRLTVT.

This clonotype was detected only a few times. In this CDR3 the conserved last residue, phenylalanine or tryptophan, is missing, so a read error is likely. The rearrangement links TRBV5-1 to TRBJ2-1; 8 bases agree with TRBD2. The junction had 8 bases not matched to a gene; V was cut back by 0 bases and J by 9 bases. Germline V gene lookup returns CDR1 SGHRS and CDR2 YFSETQ. The CDR3 extends over 15 amino acids. CDR3 sequence (DNA): TGCGCCAGCAGCTTGGTGGCTAGCGGGTCCAGTGAGCAGTTCAAC. Its translation is CASSLVASGSSEQFN.

This clonotype appeared many times. The chain joins TRBV12-3 or TRBV12-4 to TRBJ1-5, with D possibly being TRBD1 (5 bases). This CDR3 has 15 amino acids. The V end lost 3 bases, the J end lost 3 bases, and 12 bases lay between the germline ends. In DNA, the CDR3 is TGTGCCAGCAGTTTCTCGACGGACACCAATCAGCCCCAGCATTTT. It is translated as CASSFSTDTNQPQHF.

This clonotype was counted ten times or more. J is TRBJ1-2 and V is TRBV20-1, with D possibly being TRBD1 (5 bases). Germline CDR1 reads DFQATT; CDR2 reads SNEGSKA (reference sequence). V lost 0 bases, J lost 3 bases, and 17 bases lay in between. The CDR3 is made up of 16 amino acids. CDR3 bases: TGCAGTGCTAGAGATTCATTTTCCCCGGGGGACTATGGCTACACCTTC. As protein: CSARDSFSPGDYGYTF.

This clonotype was picked up many times. The chain recombines TRBV5-1 with TRBJ2-1, with D hard to call. The CDR3 consists of 16 residues. CDR1 is SGHRS, CDR2 YFSETQ, per germline. The ends were cut back, 0 bases at V and 5 bases at J, with 15 bases in the middle. This CDR3 reads CASSLDSLISHNEQFF. The CDR3 nucleotides are TGCGCCAGCAGCTTGGACAGCCTCATTAGCCACAATGAGCAGTTCTTC.

Ten or more counts support this clonotype. The genes are TRBV25-1 and TRBJ2-5; D gene unclear. Germline CDR1 is MGHDK and CDR2 is SYGVNS. The CDR3 runs 12 residues. Trimming took off 3 bases at V and 5 bases at J, with 7 bases between the two ends. CDR3: CASSELGETQYF. CDR3 DNA: TGTGCCAGCAGTGAGCTGGGGGAGACCCAGTACTTC.

In its sample, this clonotype was seen many times. V gene TRBV15 combines with J gene TRBJ2-1; D might be TRBD1 (5 bases). The CDR3 covers 16 residues. Germline loops: CDR1 LNHNV, CDR2 YYDKDF (reference sequence). Between the trimmed V and J ends, which lost 2 bases and 5 bases, there was a span of 16 bases. This CDR3 is CATSRKDTSANNEQFF. The CDR3 DNA follows: TGTGCCACCAGCAGAAAGGACACGAGCGCCAACAATGAGCAGTTCTTC.

This clonotype was seen ten or more times. In DNA form, the CDR3 reads TGCAGTGCTAGAGTTGAGGCAGTTAATTCACCCCTCCACTTT. Its protein is CSARVEAVNSPLHF. The rearrangement uses TRBV20-1 and TRBJ1-6; no clear D. V lost 1 base to trimming and J lost 6 bases, with 10 bases between them. This CDR3 is 14 amino acids long. Looked up from germline, CDR1 is DFQATT and CDR2 is SNEGSKA (reference sequence).

This clonotype was seen at least ten times. The chain couples TRBV6-1 to TRBJ2-2; no firm D call. V lost 1 base and J 9 bases, leaving 18 bases between the germline ends. Looked up from germline, CDR1 is MNHNS and CDR2 is SASEGT. The CDR3 is made up of 16 amino acids. The CDR3 coding sequence is TGTGCCAGCAGTGAAGTTTCCCCTTATACAGCTCGGGAGCTGTTTTTT. This encodes CASSEVSPYTARELFF.

This clonotype was picked up many times. The V gene is TRBV5-5, the J gene TRBJ2-7, with D perhaps TRBD2 (5 bases). This CDR3 spans 12 amino acids. Germline CDR1 and CDR2: SGHKS and YYEKEE (reference sequence). V lost 0 bases and J 5 bases, leaving 6 bases between the germline ends. The CDR3 DNA is TGTGCCAGCAGCTTGGACGGGGACGAGCAGTACTTC. It encodes CASSLDGDEQYF. Combining the CDR3 with reference TRBV5-5 and TRBJ2-7 gives the whole variable domain DAGVTQSPTHLIKTRGQQVTLRCSPISGHKSVSWYQQVLGQGPQFIFQYYEKEERGRGNFPDRFSARQFPNYSSELNVNALLLGDSALYLCASSLDGDEQYFGPGTRLTVT.

This clonotype has ten or more counts. The rearrangement joins TRBV20-1 to TRBJ2-3; 12 nucleotides match TRBD1. The germline gives CDR1 DFQATT, CDR2 SNEGSKA (reference sequence). V was pared by 3 bases and J by 6 bases, with 7 bases of the junction left unmatched. The CDR3 totals 15 residues. CDR3 amino acids: CSASRGTGGGDTQYF. CDR3 nucleotide sequence: TGCAGTGCTAGTAGAGGGACAGGGGGCGGGGATACGCAGTATTTT.

Many counts were recorded for this clonotype. The chain carries TRBV29-1 and TRBJ1-5, with TRBD1 matching 8 bases. Per the germline V gene, CDR1 is SQVTM and CDR2 is ANQGSEA. With V trimmed by 5 bases and J by 6 bases, 6 bases remained unmatched. The CDR3 totals 13 residues. The DNA for the CDR3 is TGCAGCGTTCGTGGACAGGGCAGTCAGCCCCAGCATTTT. As protein: CSVRGQGSQPQHF. Combining the CDR3 with reference TRBV29-1 and TRBJ1-5 gives the whole variable domain SAVISQKPSRDICQRGTSLTIQCQVDSQVTMMFWYRQQPGQSLTLIATANQGSEATYESGFVIDKFPISRPNLTFSTLTVSNMSPEDSSIYLCSVRGQGSQPQHFGDGTRLSIL.

In its sample, this clonotype was seen many times. At one end, the junction sequence differs from germline, possibly due to a read error. The CDR3 DNA is TGTGCCAGCAGCTTATCAGGACAGGGGGAGGTTTTT. It codes for CASSLSGQGEVF. This sequence joins TRBV7-9 and TRBJ1-4; TRBD1 agrees at 10 bases. Germline V gives CDR1 SEHNR, CDR2 FQNEAQ (reference sequence). This CDR3 has 12 amino acids. Variable domain in full (rest from reference TRBV7-9 and TRBJ1-4): DTGVSQNPRHKITKRGQNVTFRCDPISEHNRLYWYRQTLGQGPEFLTYFQNEAQLEKSRLLSDRFSAERPKGSFSTLEIQRTEQGDSAMYLCASSLSGQGEVFGSGTQLSVL.

This clonotype was counted a few times. At one of its ends the junction is not consistent with the germline gene, which may arise from a read error. The chain recombines TRBV6-1 with TRBJ1-6; D gene unclear. The germline gives CDR1 MNHNS, CDR2 SASEGT. The CDR3 contains 14 residues. The CDR3 region is CASSEVSTGSTLNF. In DNA, the CDR3 is TGTGCCAGCAGTGAAGTTTCGACTGGGTCAACCCTCAACTTT.

This clonotype was seen ten or more times. The J gene is TRBJ2-1, the V gene TRBV5-1; 9 bases agree with TRBD2. The CDR3 spans 17 residues. The V gene's germline CDR1 is SGHRS and CDR2 YFSETQ. Trimming at V came to 0 bases and at J to 5 bases, leaving 9 bases not matched to a gene. CDR3 region: CASSLVSSGEINNEQFF. CDR3 DNA sequence: TGCGCCAGCAGCTTGGTTTCTAGCGGGGAAATTAACAATGAGCAGTTCTTC.

This clonotype was picked up a small number of times. The chain combines TRBV6-6 with TRBJ2-5; 7 bases align to TRBD2. The CDR3 sequence is 16 residues long. CDR1 is MNHNY, CDR2 SVGAGI, per germline (reference sequence). J gave up 1 base and V 10 bases, and 15 bases lay outside the gene matches. The chain's CDR3 is CANSPGLGLSQETQYF. CDR3 in DNA: TGTGCCAACAGCCCCGGACTAGGACTTAGCCAAGAGACCCAGTACTTC.

This clonotype was seen at least ten times. The V and J genes are TRBV5-1 and TRBJ2-3; 7 bases map to TRBD1. V was clipped by 4 bases and J by 2 bases; unmatched bases: 7. The CDR3 runs 15 residues. Germline loops: CDR1 SGHRS, CDR2 YFSETQ. The CDR3 spells CASSQIGTATDTQYF. The CDR3 DNA reads as TGCGCCAGCAGCCAGATCGGGACAGCCACAGATACGCAGTATTTT. Together with reference TRBV5-1 and TRBJ2-3, the CDR3 gives the full variable domain: KAGVTQTPRYLIKTRGQQVTLSCSPISGHRSVSWYQQTPGQGLQFLFEYFSETQRNKGNFPGRFSGRQFSNSRSEMNVSTLELGDSALYLCASSQIGTATDTQYFGPGTRLTVL.

This clonotype was observed at least ten times. The rearrangement uses TRBV5-1 and TRBJ2-7; 9 bases align to TRBD1. The germline CDR1 and CDR2 sequences are SGHRS and YFSETQ. Losses at the gene ends were 7 bases for V and 5 bases for J; bases not matched to a gene: 10. The CDR3 extends over 14 amino acids. The CDR3 reads CASSDRGIADEQYF. The CDR3 nucleotides read TGCGCCAGCTCGGACAGGGGTATAGCGGACGAGCAGTACTTC.

The table lists this clonotype with many counts. The rearrangement links TRBV20-1 to TRBJ2-1; perhaps TRBD2 as D (6 bases). V was shortened by 5 bases and J by 5 bases, with 16 bases between the two germline ends. Germline V gives CDR1 DFQATT, CDR2 SNEGSKA (reference sequence). This CDR3 is built from 14 residues. Written as DNA, the CDR3 is TGCAGTGCTCGCCGGGGGTACGGAAACAATGAGCAGTTCTTC. This translates into CSARRGYGNNEQFF.

This clonotype was seen repeatedly, ten times or more. The genes are TRBV20-1 and TRBJ2-7; tentatively, D is TRBD2 (6 bases). The CDR3 has 13 residues. The V and J ends lost 3 bases and 3 bases respectively, with 12 bases between them. From germline, CDR1 is DFQATT and CDR2 SNEGSKA (reference sequence). CDR3 bases: TGCAGTGCTAGTGACGGGGGTGTCTACGAGCAGTACTTC. It codes for CSASDGGVYEQYF.

There are many counts of this clonotype. This chain links TRBV20-1 with TRBJ2-3, with 12 bases that match TRBD2. Trimming cost V 8 bases and J 0 bases; bases outside gene matches: 9. The CDR3 runs to 16 residues. The germline CDR1 and CDR2 sequences are DFQATT and SNEGSKA (reference sequence). CDR3 DNA sequence: TGCAGTCCATCCTCTAGCGGGGGGGCTAGCACAGATACGCAGTATTTT. Protein: CSPSSSGGASTDTQYF.

This clonotype was recorded many times. The V gene is TRBV6-6, the J gene TRBJ2-3; TRBD2 matches at 7 bases. The CDR3 loop spans 15 amino acids. V shed 7 bases and J 1 base; nucleotides not matched to a gene: 8. From germline, CDR1 is MNHNY and CDR2 SVGAGI (reference sequence). CDR3 in amino acids: CASTLGGGGTDTQYF. The CDR3, as DNA: TGTGCCAGCACCCTGGGGGGGGGAGGCACAGATACGCAGTATTTT.

This clonotype has at least ten counts. The chain combines TRBV20-1 with TRBJ1-4; D possibly corresponds to TRBD1 (6 bases). With 0 bases removed from V and 4 bases from J, the gap between germline ends came to 12 bases. This CDR3 comprises 15 residues. Germline V gene sequence: CDR1 DFQATT, CDR2 SNEGSKA (reference sequence). CDR3 bases: TGCAGTGCTAGAGAGGGGGCGGGTTTTAATGAAAAACTGTTTTTT. This gives the protein CSAREGAGFNEKLFF.